This T cell receptor (beta chain) was sequenced in a study of PD-L1 blockade in urothelial cancer. Overall study: T cells numbered a median of approximately 140,000 in the blood samples.

Each patient gave between 1 and 8 samples of peripheral blood mononuclear cells, which were collected pretreatment and during treatment. V lost 4 bases, J lost 3 bases, and 13 bases lay in between. Germline V gene data show CDR1 as SGHRS and CDR2 as YFSETQ. The CDR3 has 14 amino acids. Repertoires were generated with immunoSEQ multiplex PCR, while TCRdb's copy carries only in-frame clones and drops some. This table has about 84,000 clones, more than 75% appearing once. This clone was recorded only once. The clonotype was recovered from a man aged 65 to 79 with urothelial cancer. The chain employs TRBV5-1 and TRBJ1-1, with D possibly TRBD1 on 5 matching bases. Sequencing used PBMCs, obtained around atezolizumab (anti-PD-L1) treatment. The chain's CDR3 is CASSPQGSDTEAFF. The DNA for the CDR3 is TGCGCCAGCAGCCCCCAGGGAAGTGACACTGAAGCTTTCTTT. The full variable domain, its missing parts supplied by reference TRBV5-1 and TRBJ1-1, is KAGVTQTPRYLIKTRGQQVTLSCSPISGHRSVSWYQQTPGQGLQFLFEYFSETQRNKGNFPGRFSGRQFSNSRSEMNVSTLELGDSALYLCASSPQGSDTEAFFGQGTRLTVV.